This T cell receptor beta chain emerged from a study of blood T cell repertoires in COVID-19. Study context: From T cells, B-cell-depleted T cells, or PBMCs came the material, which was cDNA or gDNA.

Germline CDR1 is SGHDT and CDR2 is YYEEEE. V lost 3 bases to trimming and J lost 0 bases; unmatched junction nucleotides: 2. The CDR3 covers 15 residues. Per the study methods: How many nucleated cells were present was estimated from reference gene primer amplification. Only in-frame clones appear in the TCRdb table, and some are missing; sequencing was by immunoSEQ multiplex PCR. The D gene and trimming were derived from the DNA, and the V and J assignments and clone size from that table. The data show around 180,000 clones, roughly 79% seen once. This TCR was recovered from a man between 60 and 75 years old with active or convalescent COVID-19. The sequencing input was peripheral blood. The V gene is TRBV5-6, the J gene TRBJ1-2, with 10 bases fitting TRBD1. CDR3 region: CASSSGTGANYGYTF. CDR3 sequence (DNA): TGTGCCAGCAGCTCCGGGACAGGGGCTAACTATGGCTACACCTTC.